These T cell receptor beta chains were read from a single sample in a study of cytomegalovirus exposure and HLA in healthy donors. Profiled with immunoSEQ multiplex PCR; TCRdb holds only in-frame clones, not every one. The sample has roughly 200,000 clones; roughly 85% are singletons. Sequencing used PBMCs. These receptor sequences come from a woman in her 30s in good health and CMV-seropositive. Each CDR3 is given with its conserved first and last residue. D genes are given only for firm matches. Part of the rows lack a size; the others show once, few, many or a class for expanded clones.

clone size: -
J gene: TRBJ1-2
D gene: -
V gene: TRBV27
CDR3 protein: CASSRAGTLGGYTF
CDR3 DNA: TGTGCCAGCAGTCGGGCCGGGACTTTAGGTGGCTACACCTTC

clone size: -
J gene: TRBJ2-7
D gene: -
V gene: TRBV11-2
CDR3 protein: CASSPLDNSYEQYF
CDR3 DNA: TGTGCCAGCAGCCCCCTGGACAACTCCTACGAGCAGTACTTC

clone size: -
J gene: TRBJ2-7
D gene: -
V gene: TRBV6-1
CDR3 protein: CASSAGAGTNEQYF
CDR3 DNA: TGTGCCAGCAGCGCAGGAGCGGGTACCAACGAGCAGTACTTC

clone size: -
J gene: TRBJ1-1
D gene: -
V gene: TRBV19
CDR3 protein: CASSIMGRSTEAFF
CDR3 DNA: TGTGCCAGTAGTATCATGGGGAGGAGCACTGAAGCTTTCTTT

clone size: -
J gene: TRBJ2-7
D gene: -
V gene: TRBV7-9
CDR3 protein: CASSLDRPYEQYF
CDR3 DNA: TGTGCCAGCAGCTTAGACAGGCCCTACGAGCAGTACTTC

clone size: -
J gene: TRBJ2-7
D gene: TRBD2
V gene: TRBV7-2
CDR3 protein: CASSLVLAGVYEQYF
CDR3 DNA: TGTGCCAGCAGCCTCGTACTAGCGGGAGTCTACGAGCAGTACTTC

clone size: -
J gene: TRBJ1-1
D gene: TRBD1
V gene: TRBV10-3
CDR3 protein: CAISESLDRDTEAFF
CDR3 DNA: TGTGCCATCAGTGAGTCGCTGGACAGGGACACTGAAGCTTTCTTT

clone size: -
J gene: TRBJ2-1
D gene: TRBD2
V gene: TRBV7-2
CDR3 protein: CASKPGLGANNEQFF
CDR3 DNA: TGTGCCAGCAAGCCCGGACTAGGGGCTAACAATGAGCAGTTCTTC

clone size: -
J gene: TRBJ1-1
D gene: -
V gene: TRBV19
CDR3 protein: CASRRANTEAFF
CDR3 DNA: TGTGCCAGTAGGAGGGCGAACACTGAAGCTTTCTTT

clone size: -
J gene: TRBJ2-2
D gene: TRBD1
V gene: TRBV5-4
CDR3 protein: CASSPDRVGGGELFF
CDR3 DNA: TGTGCCAGCAGCCCGGACAGGGTTGGCGGCGGGGAGCTGTTTTTT

clone size: -
J gene: TRBJ2-5
D gene: -
V gene: TRBV11-2
CDR3 protein: CASSSAPVNQETQYF
CDR3 DNA: TGTGCCAGCAGCTCCGCCCCGGTAAACCAAGAGACCCAGTACTTC

clone size: -
J gene: TRBJ2-5
D gene: -
V gene: TRBV7-8
CDR3 protein: CASASRDWNEETQYF
CDR3 DNA: TGTGCCAGCGCTAGTCGGGACTGGAATGAAGAGACCCAGTACTTC

clone size: -
J gene: TRBJ2-7
D gene: -
V gene: TRBV10-3
CDR3 protein: CAISRENTYEQYF
CDR3 DNA: TGTGCCATCAGTCGGGAGAATACCTACGAGCAGTACTTC

clone size: few
J gene: TRBJ2-5
D gene: TRBD1
V gene: TRBV4-1
CDR3 protein: CASSWDSNKETQYF
CDR3 DNA: TGCGCCAGCAGCTGGGACAGCAATAAAGAGACCCAGTACTTC

clone size: few
J gene: TRBJ1-1
D gene: TRBD1
V gene: TRBV2
CDR3 protein: CASRAGTGGETEAFF
CDR3 DNA: TGTGCCAGCAGGGCTGGGACAGGGGGGGAAACTGAAGCTTTCTTT

clone size: -
J gene: TRBJ1-4
D gene: TRBD1
V gene: TRBV28
CDR3 protein: CASSTSQGLNEKLFF
CDR3 DNA: TGTGCCAGCAGTACGTCACAGGGGCTGAATGAAAAACTGTTTTTT

clone size: -
J gene: TRBJ2-2
D gene: TRBD1
V gene: TRBV5-4
CDR3 protein: CASSLAGGQGQSGELFF
CDR3 DNA: TGTGCCAGCAGCTTGGCCGGGGGACAGGGGCAGTCGGGGGAGCTGTTTTTT

clone size: -
J gene: TRBJ2-1
D gene: TRBD2
V gene: TRBV27
CDR3 protein: CASRFTQGGDEQFF
CDR3 DNA: TGTGCCAGCCGATTCACCCAGGGAGGGGATGAGCAGTTCTTC